This T cell receptor beta chain was documented in a study of T-cell reconstitution after alpha-beta-depleted transplantation in children. Molecular barcoding with unique molecular identifiers was used for the TCRbeta library. TCRdb recomputed calls from the PCR reads with MiXCR, one row per CDR3 protein. The repertoire consists of hundreds of thousands of distinct CDR3 sequences, with about an eighth occurring once and the leading ten covering 4.3%. V lost 7 bases, J lost 2 bases, and 5 bases stayed unmatched. The CDR3 totals 13 residues. The germline gives CDR1 SGHDT, CDR2 YYEEEE. The material was PBMCs, obtained from the stem cell graft. The chain combines TRBV5-6 with TRBJ2-5, with TRBD2 matching 7 bases. The sequence was collected from a human donor who donated a stem cell graft to a child with Fanconi anemia. The CDR3 sequence is CASRDYSQETQYF. Here the CDR3 DNA reads TGTGCCAGCCGGGACTACTCTCAAGAGACCCAGTACTTC. Variable domain in full (rest from reference TRBV5-6 and TRBJ2-5): DAGVTQSPTHLIKTRGQQVTLRCSPKSGHDTVSWYQQALGQGPQFIFQYYEEEERQRGNFPDRFSGHQFPNYSSELNVNALLLGDSALYLCASRDYSQETQYFGPGTRLLVL.